This entry lists 4 T cell receptor beta chains sequenced from one sample in a study of vaccination and CD4 T cells after COVID-19. Sequencing of cultured CD4+ T cell DNA used the Oncomine TCR Beta short-read assay. TCRdb recomputed calls from the PCR reads with MiXCR, one row per CDR3 protein. The data contain about 20,000 distinct CDR3 sequences, approximately 59% of them seen just once; the ten biggest clones take up more than 8.5%. The sample's treatment: approximately nine-day PBMC culture with coronavirus spike peptide pools or control peptides (ViraFEST assay). Antigen specificity for these receptors is unknown. Sequencing used CD4+ T cells from blood, cultured in vitro, obtained after SARS-CoV-2 vaccination. The receptors derive from a human donor who had recovered from COVID-19.

The V call is TRBV7-2, the J call TRBJ2-7; a weak D match, TRBD2 (8 bases). CDR1 and CDR2 (germline): SGHTA, FQGNSA. V was clipped by 7 bases and J by 3 bases, with 28 bases between them. This CDR3 is built from 18 residues. The chain's CDR3 is CASTWGDSVAGSRYEQYF. CDR3 bases: TGTGCCAGCACCTGGGGGGACAGCGTAGCGGGGAGCCGCTACGAGCAGTACTTC. Full variable domain (remainder filled in from reference TRBV7-2 and TRBJ2-7): GAGVSQSPSNKVTEKGKDVELRCDPISGHTALYWYRQSLGQGLEFLIYFQGNSAPDKSGLPSDRFSAERTGGSVSTLTIQRTQQEDSAVYLCASTWGDSVAGSRYEQYFGPGTRLTVT.

This clonotype was observed a few times. The chain joins TRBV10-1 to TRBJ1-6; D uncertain. Per the germline V gene, CDR1 is WNHNN and CDR2 is SYGVQD (reference sequence). The length of the CDR3 is 15 residues. The V end was cut by 0 bases, the J end by 10 bases, with 13 bases between. The CDR3 region is CASSESLEGLSPLHF. The DNA for the CDR3 is TGCGCCAGCAGTGAGTCGTTGGAGGGATTATCACCCCTCCACTTT.

The table lists this clonotype with a few counts. V and J are TRBV15 and TRBJ2-5; 9 nucleotides align to TRBD1. Germline assignment: CDR1 LNHNV and CDR2 YYDKDF (reference sequence). The CDR3 totals 14 residues. Trimming removed 7 bases from V and 5 bases from J; junction bases left unmatched: 8. The CDR3 coding sequence is TGTGCCACCATTCAGGGGACAGGGCGTGAGACCCAGTACTTC. This gives the protein CATIQGTGRETQYF.

This clonotype was detected only once. The rearrangement links TRBV24-1 to TRBJ2-1; TRBD2 matches at 9 bases. The CDR3 runs 15 residues. Germline trimming cut 4 bases from V and 7 bases from J; bases unmatched to any gene: 7. Germline CDR1 reads KGHDR; CDR2 reads SFDVKD. The CDR3 DNA sequence: TGTGCCACCAGTGAGGGGCTAGCGGGAAAGAATGAGCAGTTCTTC. Its protein is CATSEGLAGKNEQFF.